This T cell receptor (beta chain) derives from a study of human T cells and chemical hapten exposure. Trimming stripped 5 bases from V and 3 bases from J, with 23 bases between. The CDR3 has 18 amino acids. Germline lookup yields CDR1 MNHEY and CDR2 SVGEGT. The library put unique molecular identifiers onto individual cDNA molecules. TCRdb re-analysed the RACE reads in MiXCR, keeping a single row per CDR3 protein. The sample includes over 300,000 distinct CDR3 sequences, less than 6.5% of them seen just once. As to time point: pre-sensitization, week 0. Treatment meaning: therapeutic diphenylcyclopropenone sensitization with weekly scalp DPC. Findings and caveats of the study: Expanded TCRs showed more large CDR3 clusters than pre-sensitization or healthy control sets. Patch test scores rose with PT1 expanded TCR counts, a positive correlation. Those TCRs sitting above 1 in 1000 frequency stayed the same with DPC sensitization.

With regard to this clonotype: The antigen is undetermined. A much larger clone lies a single base off, so this may be a read error.

The chain is built from TRBV6-2 or TRBV6-3 and TRBJ2-1; D possibly corresponds to TRBD1 (7 bases). This clonotype was obtained from a woman in her forties or fifties with alopecia areata. Some clones in this sample may be carry-over from other donors' samples. The sample in question was whole blood, obtained in connection with sensitization to the hapten diphenylcyclopropenone (DPC). The CDR3 spells CASSPAGQPLKLYNEQFF. As DNA, the CDR3 is TGTGCCAGCAGTCCCGCGGGACAGCCGCTCAAACTCTACAATGAGCAGTTCTTC.